These T cell receptor beta chains were read from a single sample in a study of T cell responses to AZD1222 COVID-19 vaccine. The protocol was immunoSEQ multiplex PCR, while the TCRdb copy is restricted to in-frame clones and leaves out a portion. The data show about 140,000 clones, around 94% seen once. Sequenced here: peripheral blood, sampled 28 days after the second AZD1222 dose. These receptors were collected from an adult who received the AZD1222 COVID-19 vaccine. The CDR3 runs from the conserved cysteine through the conserved F or W. A D gene is named only where the DNA matches it firmly. Where a row states a size, it is once, few, many or the class of an expanded clone; other rows omit it.

V gene,J gene,D gene,clone size,CDR3 DNA,CDR3 protein
TRBV5-6,TRBJ1-4,.,few,TGTGCCAGCAGCTTTGGGACCAGTGAAAAACTGTTTTTT,CASSFGTSEKLFF
TRBV6-5,TRBJ2-3,.,.,TGTGCCAGCAGCCGAGCAGGGGCAGATACGCAGTATTTT,CASSRAGADTQYF
TRBV28,TRBJ1-1,TRBD1,.,TGTGCCAGCAGCCATGGGACAGACACTGAAGCTTTCTTT,CASSHGTDTEAFF
TRBV3-1/TRBV3-2,TRBJ2-2,.,.,TGTGCCAGCAGGCCGGAGAGCGGGGAGCTGTTTTTT,CASRPESGELFF
TRBV7-2,TRBJ1-1,TRBD1,.,TGTGCCAGCAGCCTTCAGGGGGCGAGCACTGAAGCTTTCTTT,CASSLQGASTEAFF
TRBV27,TRBJ1-2,.,.,TGTGCCAGCAGCCCCCGCCGGACTAACTATGGCTACACCTTC,CASSPRRTNYGYTF
TRBV28,TRBJ1-1,.,once,TGTGCCAGCAGTCGAGGGGGAGAAACTGAAGCTTTCTTT,CASSRGGETEAFF
TRBV6-5,TRBJ1-2,.,.,TGTGCCAGCACCCCCACGGGTGGTGGCTACACCTTC,CASTPTGGGYTF
TRBV3-1/TRBV3-2,TRBJ1-5,TRBD1,.,TGTGCCAGCAGCCCTTCGACAGGGCCCAATCAGCCCCAGCATTTT,CASSPSTGPNQPQHF
TRBV30,TRBJ2-7,TRBD2,.,TGTGCCTGGAGGCGGCTAGCGGGACCCTACGAGCAGTACTTC,CAWRRLAGPYEQYF
TRBV11-2,TRBJ1-1,.,.,TGTGCCAGCAGCTTAGATATGTGGGGCCAATCTGGGGACACTGAAGCTTTCTTT,CASSLDMWGQSGDTEAFF
TRBV6-5,TRBJ2-3,.,.,TGTGCCAGCAGATCCCAGGGGGATACGCAGTATTTT,CASRSQGDTQYF
TRBV6-2/TRBV6-3,TRBJ1-5,.,.,TGTGCCAGCAGCAGGGCTTTAATCCAGATTAACAATCAGCCCCAGCATTTT,CASSRALIQINNQPQHF
TRBV5-1,TRBJ1-2,.,.,TGCGCCAGCAGCTTGCTCCCCAATACCTATGGCTACACCTTC,CASSLLPNTYGYTF
TRBV19,TRBJ1-1,TRBD1,.,TGTGCCAGTAGGGATAGAGGGACAGGGGACACTGAAGCTTTCTTT,CASRDRGTGDTEAFF
TRBV7-2,TRBJ2-3,.,.,TGTGCCAGCAAGGTAGCAGGCTCAGATACGCAGTATTTT,CASKVAGSDTQYF
TRBV3-1/TRBV3-2,TRBJ2-2,.,.,TGTGCCAGCAGCCTCAACACCGGGGAGCTGTTTTTT,CASSLNTGELFF
TRBV3-1/TRBV3-2,TRBJ1-1,.,.,TGTGCCAGCAGCCAAGTCTCCAACACTGAAGCTTTCTTT,CASSQVSNTEAFF
TRBV13,TRBJ2-7,.,.,TGTGCCAGCAGCCCCCGAGGCTTTGAGCAGTACTTC,CASSPRGFEQYF
TRBV14,TRBJ1-2,TRBD1,.,TGTGCCAGCAGCCCACGGACAGGGAACTATGGCTACACCTTC,CASSPRTGNYGYTF
TRBV19,TRBJ1-2,.,.,TGTGCCACACACCAGGGGAACTATGGCTACACCTTC,CATHQGNYGYTF
TRBV27,TRBJ1-2,.,.,TGTGCCAGCAGACCCGGACCGGACTATGGCTACACCTTC,CASRPGPDYGYTF